The 14 T cell receptor beta chains listed next were all sequenced from one sample in a study of T cells in Graves' hyperthyroidism and ophthalmopathy. TCR beta CDR3 sequences were amplified from RNA transcripts. First-round RT-PCR of the TCR CDR3 relied on the HTBI primer set. TCRdb re-analysed the multiplex PCR reads in MiXCR, keeping a single row per CDR3 protein. The sample yields roughly 520,000 distinct CDR3 sequences, around 22% seen once. The sequencing input was blood. The source of these receptors is a woman in her twenties or thirties with Graves' ophthalmopathy.

The chain combines TRBV12-3 or TRBV12-4 with TRBJ1-5; D is perhaps TRBD1 (5 bases). CDR3 length: 15 residues. The ends were cut back, 6 bases at V and 0 bases at J, with 12 bases in the middle. CDR3 loop: CASSHRKHSNQPQHF. The CDR3 bases are TGTGCCAGCAGCCACAGGAAACATAGCAATCAGCCCCAGCATTTT.

This clonotype was observed at least ten times. The genes are TRBV27 and TRBJ2-7; D perhaps matches TRBD2 (5 bases). The V gene's germline CDR1 is MNHEY and CDR2 SMNVEV (reference sequence). The V gene lost 3 bases and the J gene lost 3 bases, with 15 bases spanning the gap. The CDR3 contains 15 residues. This chain's CDR3 is CASSLESSWGYEQYF. The CDR3 DNA follows: TGTGCCAGCAGTTTGGAGTCTAGCTGGGGCTACGAGCAGTACTTC.

This clonotype was recorded at least ten times. This sequence joins TRBV7-8 and TRBJ1-5, with D possibly matching TRBD1 (5 bases). CDR3 size: 16 residues. Germline V gene data show CDR1 as SGHVS and CDR2 as FQNEAQ. The germline V and J ends were trimmed by 1 base and 3 bases, with 13 bases remaining between them. CDR3 sequence (DNA): TGTGCCAGCAGCTTAGGGGCAGGGTCGGCCAATCAGCCCCAGCATTTT. This codes for CASSLGAGSANQPQHF.

V gene TRBV6-1 combines with J gene TRBJ2-7; 7 bases line up with TRBD2. This CDR3 is 13 amino acids long. Trimming removed 4 bases from V and 4 bases from J; junction bases left unmatched: 4. Germline V lookup: CDR1 MNHNS, CDR2 SASEGT. CDR3 bases: TGTGCCAGCAGTGTAACGGGGGGATACGAGCAGTACTTC. It is translated as CASSVTGGYEQYF.

Remarks on this clonotype: A much larger clonotype is one base distant, so this may be a read error. The rearrangement joins TRBV7-9 to TRBJ2-5; D perhaps matches TRBD1 (6 bases). The CDR3 is 15 residues long. Trimming took 0 bases from V and 6 from J, leaving 14 bases between them. Germline CDR1 reads SEHNR; CDR2 reads FQNEAQ (reference sequence). This chain's CDR3 is CASSLAQGSKKTQYF. CDR3 coding DNA: TGTGCCAGCAGCTTAGCGCAGGGGAGCAAGAAGACCCAGTACTTC.

Many counts were recorded for this clonotype. V and J are TRBV5-1 and TRBJ2-5, with D possibly matching TRBD2 (5 bases). Deletions cut 5 bases from V and 5 bases from J, with 16 bases between. The CDR3 is 14 residues long. Germline CDR1 and CDR2: SGHRS and YFSETQ. The CDR3 reads CASSSRPGWETQYF. The CDR3 bases are TGCGCCAGCAGTTCCAGACCGGGGTGGGAGACCCAGTACTTC.

This clonotype was counted ten times or more. This chain connects TRBV7-2 to TRBJ2-5, with unresolved D. The CDR3 extends over 15 amino acids. Trimming took 1 base from V and 4 from J, leaving 13 bases between them. Germline CDR1 SGHTA, CDR2 FQGNSA. The CDR3: CASSLDSTNLETQYF. For the CDR3, the DNA is TGTGCCAGCAGCTTAGACAGTACGAACCTAGAGACCCAGTACTTC.

Notes on this clonotype: A single base separates this from a much larger clone, so it may be a read error. J is TRBJ1-2 and V is TRBV10-3, with D uncertain. This CDR3 spans 12 amino acids. Germline CDR1 reads ENHRY; CDR2 reads SYGVKD. The CDR3 coding sequence is TGTGTCATCAGTCAGGCAAACTATGGCTACACCTTC. Its protein is CVISQANYGYTF.

The table lists this clonotype with many counts. V is TRBV20-1 and J is TRBJ1-3, with D perhaps TRBD1 (6 bases). The CDR3 has 17 residues. Germline V gives CDR1 DFQATT, CDR2 SNEGSKA (reference sequence). Trimming took 0 bases from V and 4 from J, leaving 19 bases between them. The CDR3 loop reads CSAREYFGGHSGNTIYF. The CDR3 DNA reads as TGCAGTGCTAGAGAATATTTTGGGGGACACTCCGGAAACACCATATATTTT.

This clonotype was counted ten times or more. The CDR3 bases are TGCGCCAGCAGCGAACGACAGGGACGGGACACTGAAGCTTTCTTT. The encoded protein is CASSERQGRDTEAFF. This rearrangement joins TRBV4-1 to TRBJ1-1, with TRBD1 matching 7 bases. The CDR3 extends over 15 amino acids. CDR1 is MGHRA, CDR2 YSYEKL, per germline. The junction had 9 bases not matched to a gene; V was cut back by 5 bases and J by 3 bases.

Many counts were recorded for this clonotype. V is TRBV18 and J is TRBJ2-7; D not certain. In germline, CDR1 is KGHSH, CDR2 LQKENI. The V end lost 0 bases, the J end lost 3 bases, and 9 bases lay between the germline ends. The CDR3 is 14 amino acids. CDR3 protein: CASSPPARYYEQYF. CDR3 in DNA: TGTGCCAGCTCACCACCGGCCAGGTACTACGAGCAGTACTTC. Together with reference TRBV18 and TRBJ2-7, the CDR3 gives the full variable domain: NAGVMQNPRHLVRRRGQEARLRCSPMKGHSHVYWYRQLPEEGLKFMVYLQKENIIDESGMPKERFSAEFPKEGPSILRIQQVVRGDSAAYFCASSPPARYYEQYFGPGTRLTVT.

This chain connects TRBV28 to TRBJ2-7; D gene unclear. This CDR3 spans 13 amino acids. Deletions cut 6 bases from V and 4 bases from J, with 13 bases between. In germline, CDR1 is MDHEN, CDR2 SYDVKM. DNA of the CDR3: TGTGCCAGCAGCCCCTCAACAGTATACGAGCAGTACTTC. Translating gives CASSPSTVYEQYF.

Many counts were recorded for this clonotype. The J gene is TRBJ2-5, the V gene TRBV24-1, with TRBD2 matching over 12 bases. V dropped 5 bases and J dropped 4; count of bases not matched to a gene: 4. The CDR3 is 15 residues long. Germline lookup yields CDR1 KGHDR and CDR2 SFDVKD. This CDR3 reads CATSVPSGGGETQYF. CDR3 DNA sequence: TGTGCCACCAGTGTCCCTAGCGGGGGGGGAGAGACCCAGTACTTC.

Regarding this clonotype: A much larger clone sits a single nucleotide away, making a read error possible. The J gene is TRBJ2-2, the V gene TRBV19, with D uncertain. Germline V CDR1 and CDR2: LNHDA, SQIVND (reference sequence). V was cut by 1 base and J by 4 bases, with 10 bases left in between. CDR3 length: 15 residues. The CDR3 reads CASSIVPEITGELFF. DNA for the CDR3: TGTGCCAGTAGTATAGTGCCGGAGATCACCGGGGAGCTGTTTTTT.